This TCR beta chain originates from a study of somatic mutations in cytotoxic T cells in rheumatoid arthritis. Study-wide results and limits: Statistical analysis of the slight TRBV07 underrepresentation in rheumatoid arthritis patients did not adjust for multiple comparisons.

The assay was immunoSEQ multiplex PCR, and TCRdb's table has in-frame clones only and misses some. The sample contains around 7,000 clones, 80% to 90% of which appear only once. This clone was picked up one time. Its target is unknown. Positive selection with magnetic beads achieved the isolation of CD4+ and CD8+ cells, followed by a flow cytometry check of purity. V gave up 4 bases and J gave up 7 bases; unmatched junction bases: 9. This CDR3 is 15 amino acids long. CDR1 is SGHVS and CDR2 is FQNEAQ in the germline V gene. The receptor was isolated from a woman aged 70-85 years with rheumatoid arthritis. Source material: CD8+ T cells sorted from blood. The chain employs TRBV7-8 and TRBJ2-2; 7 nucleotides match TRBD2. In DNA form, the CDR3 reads TGTGCCAGCAGCTCAAAGACTAGCCTGAGCGGGGAGCTGTTTTTT. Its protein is CASSSKTSLSGELFF. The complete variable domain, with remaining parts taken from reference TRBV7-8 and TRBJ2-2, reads GAGVSQSPRYKVAKRGQDVALRCDPISGHVSLFWYQQALGQGPEFLTYFQNEAQLDKSGLPSDRFFAERPEGSVSTLKIQRTQQEDSAVYLCASSSKTSLSGELFFGEGSRLTVL.